This entry lists 24 T cell receptor beta chains sequenced from one sample in a study of blood T cell repertoires in COVID-19. Assay used: immunoSEQ multiplex PCR; TCRdb lists only in-frame clones, some missing. The table lists around 120,000 clones, approximately 80% of them singletons. Sequenced input: peripheral blood. The receptor source for this set is a man in his forties with active or convalescent COVID-19.

Concerning this clone itself: This specimen includes other DNA sequences encoding the same CDR3. J is TRBJ1-5 and V is TRBV29-1, with no clear D. The CDR3 is 12 amino acids. The V gene's germline CDR1 is SQVTM and CDR2 ANQGSEA. V dropped 6 bases and J dropped 2 bases, with 8 bases sitting between them. The CDR3 here is CSVGGGNQPQHF. The CDR3 DNA reads TGCAGCGTCGGAGGTGGCAATCAGCCCCAGCATTTT.

This clone was counted between two and nine times. This chain links TRBV11-2 with TRBJ2-1; D gene unclear. Germline values: CDR1 SGHAT, CDR2 FQNNGV. The V and J ends lost 5 bases and 6 bases respectively, with 11 bases between them. The CDR3 contains 13 residues. This CDR3 reads CASSHLRANEQFF. The CDR3, as DNA: TGTGCCAGCAGCCACCTGAGAGCCAATGAGCAGTTCTTC.

This chain uses TRBV10-3 with TRBJ2-3; TRBD1 is a possible D gene (5 bases). The CDR3 covers 13 residues. From germline, CDR1 is ENHRY and CDR2 SYGVKD. Trimming took off 7 bases at V and 3 bases at J, with 11 bases between the two ends. The DNA for the CDR3 is TGTGCCATCAACCAGGGTGGAACAGATACGCAGTATTTT. Protein: CAINQGGTDTQYF.

The chain recombines TRBV3-1 (or the pseudogene TRBV3-2) with TRBJ2-7, with 8 bases matching TRBD2. Trimming removed 1 base from V and 2 bases from J; junction bases left unmatched: 7. The CDR3 runs 16 residues. Germline V gene data show CDR1 as LGHDT and CDR2 as YNNKEL (reference sequence). CDR3: CASSQAVSGGPYEQYF. CDR3 sequence (DNA): TGTGCCAGCAGCCAAGCCGTAAGCGGGGGTCCCTACGAGCAGTACTTC.

This sequence joins TRBV5-6 and TRBJ1-5; 10 positions match TRBD1. The germline V gene encodes CDR1 SGHDT and CDR2 YYEEEE. V shed 3 bases, J shed 2 bases, and the junction held 5 bases outside the gene matches. This CDR3 contains 16 residues. CDR3 sequence: CASSSRDRGRNQPQHF. The CDR3, as DNA: TGTGCCAGCAGCTCTCGGGACAGGGGCCGCAATCAGCCCCAGCATTTT.

The rearrangement links TRBV10-3 to TRBJ2-1; the match to TRBD2 covers 8 bases. This CDR3 spans 15 amino acids. The junction had 17 bases not matched to a gene; V was cut back by 11 bases and J by 8 bases. Germline CDR1 is ENHRY and CDR2 is SYGVKD. CDR3 bases: TGTGCCTCCTCCGGGACTAGGGGTTCTATCGATGAGCAGTTCTTC. Amino acids: CASSGTRGSIDEQFF.

This sequence joins TRBV7-3 and TRBJ2-1, with 8 nucleotides matching TRBD2. The CDR3 runs to 15 residues. Per the germline V gene, CDR1 is SGHTA and CDR2 is FQGTGA. V lost 2 bases, J lost 7 bases, and 7 bases stayed unmatched. CDR3 loop: CASSLLAGSGNEQFF. The CDR3 nucleotides read TGTGCCAGCAGCTTATTAGCGGGGAGTGGAAATGAGCAGTTCTTC. Drawing the rest from reference TRBV7-3 and TRBJ2-1, the complete variable domain is GAGVSQTPSNKVTEKGKYVELRCDPISGHTALYWYRQSLGQGPEFLIYFQGTGAADDSGLPNDRFFAVRPEGSVSTLKIQRTERGDSAVYLCASSLLAGSGNEQFFGPGTRLTVL.

The chain uses TRBV30 and TRBJ2-1, with D possibly TRBD1 on 6 matching bases. The CDR3 has 12 amino acids. CDR1 is GTSNPN, CDR2 SVGIG, per germline (reference sequence). V was trimmed by 0 bases and J by 8 bases, leaving 8 bases between them. As DNA, the CDR3 is TGTGCCTGGAGTGTTGGGGGCCATGAGCAGTTCTTC. This codes for CAWSVGGHEQFF.

Notes on this clone: Other DNA sequences within the sample encode an identical CDR3. This rearrangement joins TRBV6-5 to TRBJ1-2; 10 positions agree with TRBD1. After removal of 5 bases from V and 8 bases from J, the junction contained 5 bases not matched to a gene. The CDR3 loop spans 13 amino acids. From germline, CDR1 is MNHEY and CDR2 SVGAGI. The CDR3 loop is CASSRQGAGGYTF. CDR3 sequence (DNA): TGTGCCAGCAGTCGACAGGGGGCTGGGGGCTACACCTTC.

The chain links TRBV7-9 to TRBJ1-2, with 12 bases matching TRBD1. The V segment lost 5 bases and the J segment 8 bases; nucleotides outside the gene matches: 9. The length of the CDR3 is 15 residues. CDR1 and CDR2 from the germline V gene are SEHNR and FQNEAQ (reference sequence). In DNA, the CDR3 is TGTGCCAGCAGCGCCGGGACAGGGGGCGTAGAGGGCTACACCTTC. Its translation: CASSAGTGGVEGYTF.

In DNA, the CDR3 is TGTGCCAGCAGCGTAGGAGGGCGGGGGACGGGCACAGATACGCAGTATTTT. Its protein is CASSVGGRGTGTDTQYF. The chain carries TRBV9 and TRBJ2-3, with 7 positions matching TRBD2. Germline V CDR1 and CDR2: SGDLS, YYNGEE. The CDR3 extends over 17 amino acids. V was pared by 0 bases and J by 1 base, with 8 bases of the junction left unmatched.

The genes are TRBV18 and TRBJ1-2; no clear D. The germline V gene encodes CDR1 KGHSH and CDR2 LQKENI. The CDR3 has 15 residues. The germline V and J ends were trimmed by 4 bases and 0 bases, with 12 bases remaining between them. The CDR3 nucleotides read TGTGCCAGCTCACAAGCACGAGCTACTAACTATGGCTACACCTTC. As protein: CASSQARATNYGYTF. The entire variable domain, with the rest obtained from reference TRBV18 and TRBJ1-2, is as follows: NAGVMQNPRHLVRRRGQEARLRCSPMKGHSHVYWYRQLPEEGLKFMVYLQKENIIDESGMPKERFSAEFPKEGPSILRIQQVVRGDSAAYFCASSQARATNYGYTFGSGTRLTVV.

This chain connects TRBV7-9 to TRBJ2-2; 8 bases agree with TRBD1. This CDR3 has 16 residues. CDR1 and CDR2 from the germline V gene are SEHNR and FQNEAQ (reference sequence). Trimming cost V 8 bases and J 0 bases; bases outside gene matches: 8. The CDR3 region is CASLQGAGPNTGELFF. The CDR3 bases are TGTGCCAGCCTCCAGGGGGCGGGGCCGAACACCGGGGAGCTGTTTTTT.

The rearrangement uses TRBV5-4 and TRBJ2-3; 8 nucleotides line up with TRBD2. The CDR3 totals 14 residues. Germline CDR1 and CDR2: SGHNT and YYREEE (reference sequence). V dropped 3 bases and J dropped 0; count of bases not matched to a gene: 0. The CDR3 bases are TGTGCCAGCAGCTCGGGGGGGAGCACAGATACGCAGTATTTT. Amino acids: CASSSGGSTDTQYF.

As DNA, the CDR3 is TGTGCCAGCAGCTTAGGGACCGGGGACAATCAGCCCCAGCATTTT. As protein: CASSLGTGDNQPQHF. The chain is built from TRBV7-2 and TRBJ1-5; D is unclear. The germline V gene encodes CDR1 SGHTA and CDR2 FQGNSA. The CDR3 spans 15 residues. V was cut by 1 base and J by 3 bases, with 10 bases left in between.

The rearrangement links TRBV11-2 to TRBJ1-1; D not resolved. The CDR3 consists of 15 residues. The V and J ends lost 8 bases and 6 bases respectively, with 22 bases between them. Germline-derived CDR1 and CDR2 are SGHAT and FQNNGV. Here the CDR3 reads CASPIAEVRRPEAFF. The CDR3 DNA sequence: TGTGCCAGCCCCATAGCGGAAGTCAGGAGGCCTGAAGCTTTCTTT.

This rearrangement joins TRBV10-3 to TRBJ1-5; 8 bases agree with TRBD1. CDR1 ENHRY and CDR2 SYGVKD come from the germline V gene. J was trimmed by 3 bases and V by 0 bases; bases with no gene match: 4. The CDR3 covers 16 residues. CDR3 sequence (DNA): TGTGCCATCAGTGAGTCGAAGCAGGGGGCCAATCAGCCCCAGCATTTT. Its protein is CAISESKQGANQPQHF.

The chain combines TRBV5-6 with TRBJ1-6; D is possibly TRBD1 (6 bases). The V and J ends lost 0 bases and 8 bases respectively, with 12 bases between them. This CDR3 contains 15 residues. CDR1 is SGHDT and CDR2 is YYEEEE in the germline V gene. CDR3 protein: CASSLGGTSHSPLHF. The CDR3 region has the DNA TGTGCCAGCAGCTTGGGGGGGACAAGTCATTCACCCCTCCACTTT.

The chain combines TRBV20-1 with TRBJ2-5; D remains unclear. The CDR3 is made up of 12 amino acids. The V and J ends lost 3 bases and 1 base respectively, with 6 bases between them. CDR1 DFQATT and CDR2 SNEGSKA come from the germline V gene (reference sequence). CDR3 sequence: CSASSVQETQYF. In nucleotides, the CDR3 is TGCAGTGCTAGTTCGGTCCAAGAGACCCAGTACTTC.

This clone occurred a few times. J is TRBJ2-5 and V is TRBV12-3 or TRBV12-4; tentatively, D is TRBD2 (6 bases). The V and J ends lost 3 bases and 5 bases respectively, with 10 bases between them. The CDR3 has 13 amino acids. CDR3: CASSFVGRETQYF. The DNA of the CDR3 is TGTGCCAGCAGTTTTGTGGGGAGGGAGACCCAGTACTTC.

This clone has a single count. This sequence joins TRBV12-3 or TRBV12-4 and TRBJ1-2; TRBD1 agrees at 7 bases. CDR3 size: 13 residues. Trimming took 3 bases from V and 5 from J; bases not matched to a gene: 3. The CDR3 loop reads CASSFQQGYGYTF. DNA of the CDR3: TGTGCCAGCAGTTTTCAACAGGGGTATGGCTACACCTTC.

V is TRBV5-1 and J is TRBJ1-2, with D unclear. The V end was cut by 5 bases, the J end by 1 base, with 6 bases between. CDR1 and CDR2 (germline): SGHRS, YFSETQ. This CDR3 region has 12 residues. The CDR3 nucleotides are TGCGCCAGCAGTGGCGGTAACTATGGCTACACCTTC. Translation gives CASSGGNYGYTF.

This sequence joins TRBV5-6 and TRBJ2-7; maybe TRBD2 (5 bases). Germline assignment: CDR1 SGHDT and CDR2 YYEEEE. V lost 5 bases and J 6 bases, leaving 15 bases between the germline ends. CDR3 length: 13 residues. CDR3 protein: CASSTGWGSEQYF. The CDR3 DNA is TGTGCCAGCAGTACGGGATGGGGATCCGAGCAGTACTTC.

The chain has TRBV5-4 and TRBJ2-5; 14 bases align to TRBD2. V lost 4 bases, J lost 1 base, and 3 bases stayed unmatched. This CDR3 spans 16 amino acids. CDR1 is SGHNT and CDR2 is YYREEE in the germline V gene (reference sequence). The CDR3 region has the DNA TGTGCCAGCAGCCCAGGGACTAGCGGGGGCCAAGAGACCCAGTACTTC. Its translation is CASSPGTSGGQETQYF.